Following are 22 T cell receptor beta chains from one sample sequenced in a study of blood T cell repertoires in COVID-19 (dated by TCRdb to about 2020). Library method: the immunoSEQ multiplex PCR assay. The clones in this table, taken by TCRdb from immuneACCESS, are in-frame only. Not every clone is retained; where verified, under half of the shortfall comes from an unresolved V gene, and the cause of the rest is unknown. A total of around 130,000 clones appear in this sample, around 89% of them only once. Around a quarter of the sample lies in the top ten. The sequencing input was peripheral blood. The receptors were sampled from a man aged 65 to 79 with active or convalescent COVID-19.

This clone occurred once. Written as DNA, the CDR3 is TGCGCCAGCAGCTTGGGTAGCGGCACCGGGGAGCTGTTTTTT. Translated, it gives CASSLGSGTGELFF. This chain joins TRBV5-1 and TRBJ2-2; D may be TRBD2 (6 bases). There are 14 residues in the CDR3. Germline V gene sequence: CDR1 SGHRS, CDR2 YFSETQ. With 0 bases removed from V and 4 bases from J, the gap between germline ends came to 7 bases.

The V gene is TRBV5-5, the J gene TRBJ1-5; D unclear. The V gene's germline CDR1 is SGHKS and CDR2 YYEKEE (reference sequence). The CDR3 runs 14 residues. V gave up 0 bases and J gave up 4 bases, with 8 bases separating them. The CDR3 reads CASSLVQINQPQHF. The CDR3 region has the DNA TGTGCCAGCAGCTTGGTACAGATTAATCAGCCCCAGCATTTT. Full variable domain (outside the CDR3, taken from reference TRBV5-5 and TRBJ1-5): DAGVTQSPTHLIKTRGQQVTLRCSPISGHKSVSWYQQVLGQGPQFIFQYYEKEERGRGNFPDRFSARQFPNYSSELNVNALLLGDSALYLCASSLVQINQPQHFGDGTRLSIL.

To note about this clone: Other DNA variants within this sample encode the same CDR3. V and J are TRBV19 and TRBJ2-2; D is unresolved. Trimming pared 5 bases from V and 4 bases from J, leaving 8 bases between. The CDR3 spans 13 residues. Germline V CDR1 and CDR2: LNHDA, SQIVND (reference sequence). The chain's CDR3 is CASSPRGTGELFF. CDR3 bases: TGTGCCAGTAGTCCAAGAGGCACCGGGGAGCTGTTTTTT.

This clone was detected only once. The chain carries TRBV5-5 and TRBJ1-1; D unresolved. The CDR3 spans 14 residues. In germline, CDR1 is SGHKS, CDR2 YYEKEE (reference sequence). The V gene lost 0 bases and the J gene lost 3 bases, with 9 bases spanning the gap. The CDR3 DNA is TGTGCCAGCAGCTTGGCTAGGCCGGACACTGAAGCTTTCTTT. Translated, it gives CASSLARPDTEAFF.

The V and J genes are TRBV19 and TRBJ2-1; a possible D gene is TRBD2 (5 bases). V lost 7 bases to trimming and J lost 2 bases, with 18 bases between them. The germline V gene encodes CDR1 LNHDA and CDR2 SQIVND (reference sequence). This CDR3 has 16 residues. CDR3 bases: TGTGCCAGTACATCGGGATGGGAACATCCCTACAATGAGCAGTTCTTC. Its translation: CASTSGWEHPYNEQFF.

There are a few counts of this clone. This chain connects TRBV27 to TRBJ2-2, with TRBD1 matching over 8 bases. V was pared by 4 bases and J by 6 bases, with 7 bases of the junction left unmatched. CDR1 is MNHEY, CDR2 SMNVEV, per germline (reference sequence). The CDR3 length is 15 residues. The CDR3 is CASSSRTGPAGELFF. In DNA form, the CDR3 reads TGTGCCAGCAGTTCTCGGACAGGGCCGGCCGGGGAGCTGTTTTTT.

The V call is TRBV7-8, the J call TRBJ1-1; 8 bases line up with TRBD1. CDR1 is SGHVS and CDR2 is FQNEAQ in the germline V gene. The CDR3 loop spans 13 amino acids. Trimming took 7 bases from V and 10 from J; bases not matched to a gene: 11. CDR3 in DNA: TGTGCCAGCAAAGGCCAGGGGGCGCGGGGAGCTTTCTTT. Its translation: CASKGQGARGAFF.

CDR3 region: CSAELTGTGYEQYF. In DNA form, the CDR3 reads TGCAGCGCAGAATTGACCGGGACAGGGTACGAGCAGTACTTC. The chain couples TRBV29-1 to TRBJ2-7; 9 bases align to TRBD1. J was trimmed by 4 bases and V by 7 bases; bases with no gene match: 11. The germline V gene encodes CDR1 SQVTM and CDR2 ANQGSEA. The CDR3 loop spans 14 amino acids.

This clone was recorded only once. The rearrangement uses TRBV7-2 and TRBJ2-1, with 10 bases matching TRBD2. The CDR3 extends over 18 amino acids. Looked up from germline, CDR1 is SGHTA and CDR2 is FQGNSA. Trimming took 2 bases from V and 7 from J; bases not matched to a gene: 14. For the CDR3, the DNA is TGTGCCAGCAGCTTATTAGCGTGGCTAGCGGGAGCCAAAAATGAGCAGTTCTTC. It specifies CASSLLAWLAGAKNEQFF.

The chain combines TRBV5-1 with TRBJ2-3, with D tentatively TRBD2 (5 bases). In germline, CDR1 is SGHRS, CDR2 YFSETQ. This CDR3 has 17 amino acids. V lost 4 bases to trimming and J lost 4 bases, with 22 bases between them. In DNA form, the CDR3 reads TGCGCCAGCAGCCCCCCCGGGGTAGTCTTTTCCCCAGATACGCAGTATTTT. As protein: CASSPPGVVFSPDTQYF.

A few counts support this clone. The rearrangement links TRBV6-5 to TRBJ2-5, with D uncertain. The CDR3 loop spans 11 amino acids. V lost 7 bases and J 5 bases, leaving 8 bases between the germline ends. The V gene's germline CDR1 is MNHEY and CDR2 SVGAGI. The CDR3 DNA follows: TGTGCCAGCACCCCGAGGGAGACCCAGTACTTC. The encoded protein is CASTPRETQYF.

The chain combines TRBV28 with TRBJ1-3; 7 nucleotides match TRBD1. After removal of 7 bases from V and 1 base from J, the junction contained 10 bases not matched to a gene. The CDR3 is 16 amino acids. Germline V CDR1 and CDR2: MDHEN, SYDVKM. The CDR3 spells CASMYRGSGSGNTIYF. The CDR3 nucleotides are TGTGCCAGCATGTACAGGGGCTCCGGGTCTGGAAACACCATATATTTT.

The CDR3 sequence is CATTRTGIYGYTF. In DNA form, the CDR3 reads TGTGCCACCACTCGGACAGGAATCTATGGCTACACCTTC. V usage is TRBV19 and J usage is TRBJ1-2, with 7 nucleotides matching TRBD1. The V and J ends lost 10 bases and 4 bases, in that order; junction bases with no gene match: 9. The length of the CDR3 is 13 residues. Germline CDR1 and CDR2: LNHDA and SQIVND (reference sequence).

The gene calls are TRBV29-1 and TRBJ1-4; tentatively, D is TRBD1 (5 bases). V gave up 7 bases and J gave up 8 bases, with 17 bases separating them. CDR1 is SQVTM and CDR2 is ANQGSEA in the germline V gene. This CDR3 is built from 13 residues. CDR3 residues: CSAIEGVGEKLFF. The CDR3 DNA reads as TGCAGCGCAATCGAAGGGGTCGGGGAAAAACTGTTTTTT.

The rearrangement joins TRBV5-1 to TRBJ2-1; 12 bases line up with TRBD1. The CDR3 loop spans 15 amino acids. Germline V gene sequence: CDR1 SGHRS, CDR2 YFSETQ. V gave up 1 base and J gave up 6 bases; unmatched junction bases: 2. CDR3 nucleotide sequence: TGCGCCAGCAGCTTGTCGGGACAGGGGGCCAATGAGCAGTTCTTC. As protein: CASSLSGQGANEQFF.

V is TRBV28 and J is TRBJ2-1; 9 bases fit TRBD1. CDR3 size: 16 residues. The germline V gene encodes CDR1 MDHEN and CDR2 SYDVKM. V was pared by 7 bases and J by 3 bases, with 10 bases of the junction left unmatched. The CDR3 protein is CASTDSGDRDYNEQFF. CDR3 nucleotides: TGTGCCAGCACCGATTCCGGGGACAGGGACTACAATGAGCAGTTCTTC.

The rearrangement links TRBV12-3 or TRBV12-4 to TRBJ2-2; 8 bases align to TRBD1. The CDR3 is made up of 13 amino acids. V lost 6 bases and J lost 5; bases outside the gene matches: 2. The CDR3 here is CASRTGGTGELFF. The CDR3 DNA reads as TGTGCCAGCAGAACAGGGGGGACCGGGGAGCTGTTTTTT.

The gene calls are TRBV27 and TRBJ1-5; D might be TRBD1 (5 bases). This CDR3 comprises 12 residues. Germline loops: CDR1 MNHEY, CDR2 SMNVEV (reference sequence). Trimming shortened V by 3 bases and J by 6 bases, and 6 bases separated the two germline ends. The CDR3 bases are TGTGCCAGCAGTTTTAGGGGTCAGCCCCAGCATTTT. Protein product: CASSFRGQPQHF.

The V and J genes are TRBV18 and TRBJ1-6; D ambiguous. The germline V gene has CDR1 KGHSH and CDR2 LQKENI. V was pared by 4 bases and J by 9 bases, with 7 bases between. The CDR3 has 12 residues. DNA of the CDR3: TGTGCCAGCTCACAACAGAGTTCACCCCTCCACTTT. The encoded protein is CASSQQSSPLHF.

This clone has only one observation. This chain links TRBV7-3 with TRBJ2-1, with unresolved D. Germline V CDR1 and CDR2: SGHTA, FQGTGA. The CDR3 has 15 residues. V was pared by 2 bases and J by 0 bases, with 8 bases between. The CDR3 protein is CASSLESFSYNEQFF. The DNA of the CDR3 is TGTGCCAGCAGCTTAGAGTCATTCTCCTACAATGAGCAGTTCTTC.

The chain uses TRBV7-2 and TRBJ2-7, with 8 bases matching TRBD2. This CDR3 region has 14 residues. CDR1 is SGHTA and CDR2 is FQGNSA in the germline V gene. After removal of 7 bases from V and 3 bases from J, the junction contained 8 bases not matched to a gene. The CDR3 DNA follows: TGTGCCAGCAATCCACTCAGCGGGAGCTACGAGCAGTACTTC. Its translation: CASNPLSGSYEQYF.

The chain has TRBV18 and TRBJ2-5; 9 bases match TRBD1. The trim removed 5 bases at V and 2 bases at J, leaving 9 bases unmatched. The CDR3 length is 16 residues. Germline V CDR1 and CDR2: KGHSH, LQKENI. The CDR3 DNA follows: TGTGCCAGCTCAGGACAGGGGACAGGGAATCAAGAGACCCAGTACTTC. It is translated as CASSGQGTGNQETQYF.